The 17 T cell receptor beta chains given below trace back to one sample, sequenced in a study of prognosis after radiotherapy for stage I lung cancer. Two-round multiplex PCR on genomic DNA was the method by which TCR beta CDR3 was amplified. Gene-specific TRBV and TRBJ primers were used in PCR round one. Using its own MiXCR run on the multiplex PCR reads, TCRdb lists one record per CDR3 protein. The data hold 20,000 to 30,000 distinct CDR3 sequences, with 40% observed a single time. The sequencing here drew on PBMCs, taken before or after stereotactic body radiation therapy (not recorded which). Every receptor here comes from a donor of 50 years or more with non-small cell lung cancer.

This clonotype occurred many times. The chain couples TRBV5-4 to TRBJ2-1; 15 nucleotides line up with TRBD2. The CDR3 consists of 17 residues. CDR1 and CDR2 from the germline V gene are SGHNT and YYREEE (reference sequence). J lost 7 bases, V lost 4 bases, and 9 bases had no gene match. The CDR3 reads CASSKGLAGGPWNEQFF. The CDR3 nucleotides are TGTGCCAGCAGCAAAGGACTAGCGGGAGGGCCCTGGAATGAGCAGTTCTTC.

Concerning this clonotype: Since a far larger clone is one base different, this is likely a read error. The genes are TRBV6-5 and TRBJ2-7; D perhaps matches TRBD2 (5 bases). CDR3 size: 14 residues. CDR1 and CDR2 from the germline V gene are MNHEY and SVGAGI. The V end lost 8 bases, the J end lost 3 bases, and 17 bases lay between the germline ends. CDR3 protein: CASGVGAVGYEQYF. The CDR3 DNA follows: TGTGCCAGCGGGGTGGGAGCGGTAGGCTACGAGCAGTACTTC.

A word on this clonotype: A far more abundant clone sits one base away, making this likely a read error. The chain recombines TRBV11-2 with TRBJ2-7, with TRBD1 as a possible D gene (5 bases). Gene TRBJ2-5 matches the end of the DNA better, so the J call may be wrong. The CDR3 is 17 amino acids. Per germline, CDR1 SGHAT and CDR2 FQNNGV. The CDR3 protein is CASSLGARPGCLETQYF. CDR3 sequence (DNA): TGTGCCAGCAGCTTAGGGGCTCGGCCAGGGTGCCTCGAGACCCAGTACTTC.

The V and J genes are TRBV5-4 and TRBJ2-7; D is possibly TRBD2 (6 bases). CDR3 length: 14 residues. The germline V and J ends were trimmed by 4 bases and 3 bases, with 14 bases remaining between them. Germline V gene data show CDR1 as SGHNT and CDR2 as YYREEE (reference sequence). CDR3 sequence: CASSPRDSNYEQYF. The CDR3 bases are TGTGCCAGCAGCCCTCGGGACTCGAACTACGAGCAGTACTTC. Full variable domain (outside the CDR3, taken from reference TRBV5-4 and TRBJ2-7): ETGVTQSPTHLIKTRGQQVTLRCSSQSGHNTVSWYQQALGQGPQFIFQYYREEENGRGNFPPRFSGLQFPNYSSELNVNALELDDSALYLCASSPRDSNYEQYFGPGTRLTVT.

The rearrangement uses TRBV6-2 or TRBV6-3 and TRBJ2-2; 15 positions match TRBD2. The CDR3 is 18 residues long. The germline V gene has CDR1 MNHEY and CDR2 SVGEGT. The V segment lost 7 bases and the J segment 9 bases; nucleotides outside the gene matches: 15. DNA of the CDR3: TGTGCCAGCATTTCACCGGGACTAGCGGGAGGTCGCGCCTGGGAGCTGTTTTTT. It yields the protein CASISPGLAGGRAWELFF.

This rearrangement joins TRBV29-1 to TRBJ1-1; D not certain. Germline V CDR1 and CDR2: SQVTM, ANQGSEA. The CDR3 runs 13 residues. V was clipped by 6 bases and J by 0 bases, with 11 bases between them. The CDR3 sequence: CSVDGLLNTEAFF. CDR3 coding DNA: TGCAGCGTCGACGGACTGCTGAACACTGAAGCTTTCTTT.

The chain joins TRBV20-1 to TRBJ2-1; D unresolved. Between the trimmed V and J ends, which lost 6 bases and 5 bases, there was a span of 17 bases. CDR3 length equals 14 residues. Germline lookup yields CDR1 DFQATT and CDR2 SNEGSKA (reference sequence). The CDR3 here is CSARSRVMNNEQFF. CDR3 DNA sequence: TGCAGTGCCAGATCTAGAGTAATGAACAATGAGCAGTTCTTC.

This chain connects TRBV6-2 or TRBV6-3 to TRBJ2-3, with TRBD2 as a possible D gene (6 bases). This CDR3 is 17 amino acids long. Germline-derived CDR1 and CDR2 are MNHEY and SVGEGT. V lost 4 bases and J 7 bases, leaving 24 bases between the germline ends. CDR3 nucleotide sequence: TGTGCCAGCAGTTCCCTGCCGGGTCGGGAGCGGGTATATACGCAGTATTTT. It codes for CASSSLPGRERVYTQYF.

In its sample, this clonotype is medium-sized (0.01 to 0.1%). The chain carries TRBV20-1 and TRBJ1-3; 8 nucleotides align to TRBD1. V lost 6 bases, J lost 4 bases, and 5 bases stayed unmatched. The CDR3 has 13 residues. Looked up from germline, CDR1 is DFQATT and CDR2 is SNEGSKA (reference sequence). The DNA of the CDR3 is TGCAGTGCCAGACAGGGGTCCGGAAACACCATATATTTT. Its protein product is CSARQGSGNTIYF.

This clonotype was detected many times. This chain joins TRBV5-1 and TRBJ2-5; TRBD2 is a possible D gene (5 bases). The germline V and J ends were trimmed by 4 bases and 1 base, with 11 bases remaining between them. In germline, CDR1 is SGHRS, CDR2 YFSETQ. The CDR3 is made up of 14 amino acids. The CDR3 here is CASSPGVAQETQYF. The CDR3 region has the DNA TGCGCCAGCAGCCCCGGGGTAGCCCAAGAGACCCAGTACTTC.

Regarding this clonotype: This likely stems from a read error, as it lies one base from a far larger clone. The CDR3 loop reads CASSSHASGRAGERYF. The DNA for the CDR3 is TGTGCCAGCAGTTCACACGCGAGCGGGAGGGCAGGAGAGCGGTACTTC. The gene calls are TRBV28 and TRBJ2-7; 10 nucleotides line up with TRBD2. Germline CDR1 is MDHEN and CDR2 is SYDVKM. The CDR3 spans 16 residues.

This clonotype was counted ten times or more. V and J are TRBV28 and TRBJ1-4; D gene unclear. V dropped 2 bases and J dropped 8 bases, with 15 bases sitting between them. This CDR3 has 15 residues. CDR1 is MDHEN and CDR2 is SYDVKM in the germline V gene. The CDR3, as DNA: TGTGCCAGCAGTTTAGGTGCAGCAGGACTAGAAAAACTGTTTTTT. Protein: CASSLGAAGLEKLFF.

In its sample, this clonotype was seen many times. This sequence joins TRBV9 and TRBJ2-5, with 8 bases lining up with TRBD1. This CDR3 comprises 15 residues. Germline-derived CDR1 and CDR2 are SGDLS and YYNGEE. Germline trimming cut 1 base from V and 5 bases from J; bases unmatched to any gene: 7. Here the CDR3 DNA reads TGTGCCAGCAGCGTATCCAGGGGGCACGGGGAGACCCAGTACTTC. Amino acid sequence: CASSVSRGHGETQYF.

In regard to this clonotype: This may be a read error: a much more frequent sequence differs by one nucleotide. V usage is TRBV2 and J usage is TRBJ2-5, with 12 bases identical to TRBD2. This CDR3 region has 16 residues. Germline CDR1 reads SNHLY; CDR2 reads FYNNEI. V was clipped by 6 bases and J by 4 bases; unmatched bases: 9. DNA of the CDR3: TGTGCCAGCAGGGCTAGCGGGAGGGGGGGCAGAGAGACCCAGTACTTC. It codes for CASRASGRGGRETQYF.

The sample holds many counts of this clonotype. This rearrangement joins TRBV4-1 to TRBJ2-1, with D unclear. The CDR3 has 14 residues. Trimming cost V 3 bases and J 4 bases, with 10 bases left between them. Germline V gene sequence: CDR1 MGHRA, CDR2 YSYEKL. Here the CDR3 DNA reads TGCGCCAGCAGCCAGCGGACCGATTACAATGAGCAGTTCTTC. It is translated as CASSQRTDYNEQFF.

In its sample, this clonotype is medium-sized (0.01 to 0.1%). The chain combines TRBV7-2 with TRBJ1-2; TRBD1 matches at 9 bases. CDR3 length: 17 amino acids. The V gene end was trimmed by 1 base and the J gene end by 4 bases; junction bases not matched to a gene: 10. Germline V gene lookup returns CDR1 SGHTA and CDR2 FQGNSA. CDR3 in DNA: TGTGCCAGCAGCTTAGGGACAGGGGCATTCTGGGGCTATGGCTACACCTTC. This sequence encodes CASSLGTGAFWGYGYTF.

V usage is TRBV24-1 and J usage is TRBJ2-1, with 11 bases lining up with TRBD1. CDR3 length: 15 residues. The J segment lost 1 base and the V segment lost 5 bases, leaving 0 bases of the junction unmatched. Germline V gene sequence: CDR1 KGHDR, CDR2 SFDVKD. The CDR3 here is CATSGDRGSYNEQFF. CDR3 coding DNA: TGTGCCACCAGTGGGGACAGGGGGTCCTACAATGAGCAGTTCTTC.